This T cell receptor beta chain was found in a study of blood T cells in healthy people across ages. CDR3 length: 12 amino acids. Germline-derived CDR1 and CDR2 are SQVTM and ANQGSEA. Trimming shortened V by 6 bases and J by 5 bases, and 13 bases separated the two germline ends. This clonotype has only a few counts. The authors ran a second PCR of roughly 6 to 12 cycles using a sample-barcoded 5' primer and a J-beta primer mix. TCRdb re-called the 5' RACE reads with MiXCR, one entry per CDR3 protein. The profile shows more than 700,000 distinct CDR3 sequences, 35% to 60% of them singletons. Per individual sample, total RNA of at least 5 micrograms was extracted.

This chain uses TRBV29-1 with TRBJ1-2, with D maybe TRBD1 (5 bases). Input material: blood. The receptor comes from a man of 80 years or more in good health. The CDR3 bases are TGCAGCGTCAATCCTGAGGGGTATGGCTACACCTTC. As protein: CSVNPEGYGYTF.